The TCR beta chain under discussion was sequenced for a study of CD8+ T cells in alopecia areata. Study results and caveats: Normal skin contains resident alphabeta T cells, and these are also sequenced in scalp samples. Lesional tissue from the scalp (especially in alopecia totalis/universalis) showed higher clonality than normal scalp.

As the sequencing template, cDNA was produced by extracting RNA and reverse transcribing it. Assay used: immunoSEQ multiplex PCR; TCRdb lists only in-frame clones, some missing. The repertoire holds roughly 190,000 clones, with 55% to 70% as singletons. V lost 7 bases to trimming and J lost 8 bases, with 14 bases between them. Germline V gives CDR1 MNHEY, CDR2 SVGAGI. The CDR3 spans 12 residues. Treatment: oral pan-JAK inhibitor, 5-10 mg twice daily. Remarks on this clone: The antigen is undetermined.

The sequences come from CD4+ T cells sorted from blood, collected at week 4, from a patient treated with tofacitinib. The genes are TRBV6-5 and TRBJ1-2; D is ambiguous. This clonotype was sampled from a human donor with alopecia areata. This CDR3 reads CASTWGRDGYTF. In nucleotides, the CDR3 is TGTGCCAGCACCTGGGGAAGAGACGGCTACACCTTC.